This passage covers 12 T cell receptor beta chains from one sample sequenced in a study of shared clonotypes between healthy human individuals. Method: immunoSEQ multiplex PCR; TCRdb's copy keeps in-frame clones and lacks some. This sample yields about 2.5 million clones, of which less than 95% are seen a single time; around 0.4% belongs to the top ten. Sequencing was done on a sample of naive CD4+ T cells from PBMCs. Subset noted: CD45RA+ positively selected. The receptor source for this set is a man aged 18-30 years in good health. Some clones in this sample may be carry-over from other donors' samples.

The V call is TRBV5-6, the J call TRBJ1-6; D remains ambiguous. V lost 1 base and J lost 6, with 11 bases in between. The CDR3 covers 15 residues. Germline V gene data show CDR1 as SGHDT and CDR2 as YYEEEE. Written as DNA, the CDR3 is TGTGCCAGCAGCTTGATCCCGACGAGTAATTCACCCCTCCACTTT. It yields the protein CASSLIPTSNSPLHF.

The chain uses TRBV7-3 and TRBJ2-3; 7 bases agree with TRBD1. This CDR3 is 14 amino acids long. The ends lost 5 bases at V and 4 bases at J; junction bases unmatched: 6. Germline-derived CDR1 and CDR2 are SGHTA and FQGTGA. The CDR3 region is CASSTRQGPDTQYF. The CDR3 DNA is TGTGCCAGCAGCACCCGACAGGGCCCAGATACGCAGTATTTT.

This chain joins TRBV19 and TRBJ2-3; 7 bases agree with TRBD2. The V gene end was trimmed by 5 bases and the J gene end by 8 bases; junction bases not matched to a gene: 10. This CDR3 is 14 amino acids long. Germline assignment: CDR1 LNHDA and CDR2 SQIVND (reference sequence). The CDR3 DNA reads TGTGCCAGTAGTTCAGCGGGGCTACTAGCTACGCAGTATTTT. It is translated as CASSSAGLLATQYF. The variable domain in full, with the rest retrieved from reference TRBV19 and TRBJ2-3, is DGGITQSPKYLFRKEGQNVTLSCEQNLNHDAMYWYRQDPGQGLRLIYYSQIVNDFQKGDIAEGYSVSREKKESFPLTVTSAQKNPTAFYLCASSSAGLLATQYFGPGTRLTVL.

In this sample, this clone turned up once. V is TRBV4-1 and J is TRBJ2-3; D may be TRBD2 (6 bases). V dropped 0 bases and J dropped 4 bases, with 14 bases sitting between them. Looked up from germline, CDR1 is MGHRA and CDR2 is YSYEKL. This CDR3 is built from 16 residues. CDR3 DNA: TGCGCCAGCAGCCAAGATAGGGGCGCGGGATCAGATACGCAGTATTTT. Amino acid sequence: CASSQDRGAGSDTQYF.

This chain connects TRBV7-9 to TRBJ2-7; D perhaps matches TRBD2 (5 bases). This CDR3 is 16 amino acids long. Trimming pared 5 bases from V and 3 bases from J, leaving 20 bases between. In germline, CDR1 is SEHNR, CDR2 FQNEAQ (reference sequence). The CDR3 is CASSRLKEGSDYEQYF. The CDR3 bases are TGTGCCAGCAGCCGATTAAAAGAGGGCTCGGACTACGAGCAGTACTTC. The full variable domain, rest sourced from reference TRBV7-9 and TRBJ2-7, is DTGVSQNPRHKITKRGQNVTFRCDPISEHNRLYWYRQTLGQGPEFLTYFQNEAQLEKSRLLSDRFSAERPKGSFSTLEIQRTEQGDSAMYLCASSRLKEGSDYEQYFGPGTRLTVT.

Regarding this clone: This sequence may be a read error, since a much larger clone differs from it by one base. The sample holds other DNA sequences that translate to the same CDR3. The J gene is TRBJ1-5, the V gene TRBV28; the D is unclear. Germline V gene data show CDR1 as MDHEN and CDR2 as SYDVKM. This CDR3 has 13 amino acids. The V end was cut by 2 bases, the J end by 2 bases, with 4 bases between. CDR3 residues: CASSLDRNQPQHF. Here the CDR3 DNA reads TGTGCCAGCAGTTTAGATCGCAATCAGCCCCAGCATTTT.

In the case of this clone: Other DNA sequences in this specimen translate into the identical CDR3. This chain uses TRBV11-2 with TRBJ2-2; no firm D call. Germline-derived CDR1 and CDR2 are SGHAT and FQNNGV. Trimming shortened V by 5 bases and J by 5 bases, and 15 bases separated the two germline ends. This CDR3 has 15 amino acids. The CDR3 region has the DNA TGTGCCAGCAGCCCTTCTCCTGCAAATACCGGGGAGCTGTTTTTT. Translation gives CASSPSPANTGELFF.

The chain has TRBV5-1 and TRBJ1-1, with TRBD1 as a possible D gene (5 bases). V dropped 5 bases and J dropped 0 bases, with 5 bases sitting between them. The CDR3 consists of 12 residues. Per the germline V gene, CDR1 is SGHRS and CDR2 is YFSETQ. The CDR3 region has the DNA TGCGCCAGCAGGGGGGTGAACACTGAAGCTTTCTTT. It is translated as CASRGVNTEAFF. Filled out from reference TRBV5-1 and TRBJ1-1, the complete variable domain reads KAGVTQTPRYLIKTRGQQVTLSCSPISGHRSVSWYQQTPGQGLQFLFEYFSETQRNKGNFPGRFSGRQFSNSRSEMNVSTLELGDSALYLCASRGVNTEAFFGQGTRLTVV.

The chain couples TRBV5-1 to TRBJ2-3; D possibly corresponds to TRBD1 (6 bases). Trimming took 5 bases from V and 0 from J, leaving 10 bases between them. Germline V gives CDR1 SGHRS, CDR2 YFSETQ. The CDR3 is made up of 14 amino acids. The DNA of the CDR3 is TGCGCCAGCAGTGGGACACCGAGCACAGATACGCAGTATTTT. Translation gives CASSGTPSTDTQYF.

Remarks on this clone: This sample includes further DNA sequences coding for the same CDR3. The J gene is TRBJ1-5, the V gene TRBV7-3; D remains unclear. V was pared by 0 bases and J by 5 bases, with 5 bases between. The CDR3 covers 13 residues. CDR1 is SGHTA and CDR2 is FQGTGA in the germline V gene. CDR3 loop: CASSLTKDQPQHF. CDR3 sequence (DNA): TGTGCCAGCAGCTTAACGAAGGATCAGCCCCAGCATTTT. Full variable domain (remainder filled in from reference TRBV7-3 and TRBJ1-5): GAGVSQTPSNKVTEKGKYVELRCDPISGHTALYWYRQSLGQGPEFLIYFQGTGAADDSGLPNDRFFAVRPEGSVSTLKIQRTERGDSAVYLCASSLTKDQPQHFGDGTRLSIL.

The chain has TRBV28 and TRBJ2-1; 9 bases map to TRBD1. CDR1 and CDR2 from the germline V gene are MDHEN and SYDVKM. V trimming: 8 bases; J trimming: 3 bases; junction bases outside the gene matches: 5. This CDR3 contains 14 residues. In DNA, the CDR3 is TGTGCCAGCCAAGGGGACAGGGACTACAATGAGCAGTTCTTC. Translated: CASQGDRDYNEQFF. Full variable domain (outside the CDR3, taken from reference TRBV28 and TRBJ2-1): DVKVTQSSRYLVKRTGEKVFLECVQDMDHENMFWYRQDPGLGLRLIYFSYDVKMKEKGDIPEGYSVSREKKERFSLILESASTNQTSMYLCASQGDRDYNEQFFGPGTRLTVL.

The chain carries TRBV27 and TRBJ2-3; 11 bases are a match to TRBD2. From germline, CDR1 is MNHEY and CDR2 SMNVEV (reference sequence). The CDR3 is 18 residues long. The V segment lost 6 bases and the J segment 2 bases; nucleotides outside the gene matches: 13. The CDR3 DNA reads as TGTGCCAGCAGAAGCCAGAAAACTAGCGGGGGCCTCACAGATACGCAGTATTTT. It encodes CASRSQKTSGGLTDTQYF.